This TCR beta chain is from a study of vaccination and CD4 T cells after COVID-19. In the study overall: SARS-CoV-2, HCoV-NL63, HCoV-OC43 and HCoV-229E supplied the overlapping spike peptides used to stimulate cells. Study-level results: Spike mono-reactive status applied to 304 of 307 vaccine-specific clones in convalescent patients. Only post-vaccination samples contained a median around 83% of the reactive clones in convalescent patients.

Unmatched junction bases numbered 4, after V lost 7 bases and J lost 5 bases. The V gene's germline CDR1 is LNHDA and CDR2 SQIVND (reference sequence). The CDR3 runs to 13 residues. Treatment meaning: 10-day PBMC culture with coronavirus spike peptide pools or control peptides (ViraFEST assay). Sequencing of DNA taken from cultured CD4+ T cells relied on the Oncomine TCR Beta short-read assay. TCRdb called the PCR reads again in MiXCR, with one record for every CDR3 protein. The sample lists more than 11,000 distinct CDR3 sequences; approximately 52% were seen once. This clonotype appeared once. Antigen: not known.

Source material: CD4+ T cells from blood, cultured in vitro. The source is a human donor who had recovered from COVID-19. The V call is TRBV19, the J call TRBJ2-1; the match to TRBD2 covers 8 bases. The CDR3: CASKSGGNNEQFF. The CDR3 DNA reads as TGTGCCAGTAAGAGCGGGGGAAACAATGAGCAGTTCTTC.